This entry concerns a single TCR beta chain. The antigen remains undetermined. This CDR3 is built from 15 residues. Per germline, CDR1 LNHDA and CDR2 SQIVND (reference sequence). After removal of 3 bases from V and 4 bases from J, the junction contained 5 bases not matched to a gene. This PCR relied on a set of 60 Vbeta primers and 13 Jbeta primers. Produced via immunoSEQ multiplex PCR; TCRdb's table is partial and in-frame only. Among 150,000 to 200,000 clones listed, roughly 72% were seen once. The sample belongs to a study of cytomegalovirus exposure and HLA in healthy donors. Overall study context: Membership in the Caucasian-associated ancestry cluster was found for 81% of about 430 genotyped donors. Study-wide results and limits: It was only CMV serostatus that was available as immune exposure information.

J is TRBJ2-2 and V is TRBV19; TRBD1 agrees at 7 bases. The sequence was collected from a woman aged 30 to 39 in good health and CMV-seropositive. Specimen: PBMCs. CDR3 sequence (DNA): TGTGCCAGTAGTATCCAAGGGACAGCCACCGGGGAGCTGTTTTTT. Protein: CASSIQGTATGELFF.